This T cell receptor beta chain was identified during a study of T cell responses to AZD1222 COVID-19 vaccine. General study results and limits: There were mostly white British donors and more females than males, and clonal diversity was possibly underestimated. Two doses of AZD1222 preceded a rise in Spike-specific TCR breadth and depth.

Concerning this clone itself: As yet, its antigen is unknown.

Profiling relied on immunoSEQ multiplex PCR, and the TCRdb table lists in-frame clones only, not all of them. The repertoire includes 150,000 to 200,000 clones, approximately 94% of them detected once, and 5.1% sits in the top ten. The CDR3 spans 17 residues. V lost 4 bases to trimming and J lost 1 base, with 20 bases between them. The germline CDR1 and CDR2 sequences are SGHRS and YFSETQ. Sample: peripheral blood, taken 28 days after the second AZD1222 dose. The gene calls are TRBV5-1 and TRBJ1-1, with a weak D call TRBD1 (5 bases). This TCR was sampled from an adult who received the AZD1222 COVID-19 vaccine. Written as DNA, the CDR3 is TGCGCCAGCAGCCCCACTGGGGGGAAAGGTAGGAACACTGAAGCTTTCTTT. Translating it yields CASSPTGGKGRNTEAFF.